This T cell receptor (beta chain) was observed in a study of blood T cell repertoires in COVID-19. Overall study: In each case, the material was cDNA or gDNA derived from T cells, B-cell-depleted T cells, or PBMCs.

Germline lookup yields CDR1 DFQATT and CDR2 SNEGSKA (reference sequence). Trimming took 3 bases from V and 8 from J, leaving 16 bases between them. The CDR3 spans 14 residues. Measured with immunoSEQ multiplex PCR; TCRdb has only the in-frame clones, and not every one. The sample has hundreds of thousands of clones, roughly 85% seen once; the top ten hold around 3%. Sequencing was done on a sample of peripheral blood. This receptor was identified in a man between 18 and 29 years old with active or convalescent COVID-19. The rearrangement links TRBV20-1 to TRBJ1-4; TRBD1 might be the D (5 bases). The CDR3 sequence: CSASPPQGGEKLFF. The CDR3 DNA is TGCAGTGCTAGTCCTCCTCAGGGTGGAGAAAAACTGTTTTTT.